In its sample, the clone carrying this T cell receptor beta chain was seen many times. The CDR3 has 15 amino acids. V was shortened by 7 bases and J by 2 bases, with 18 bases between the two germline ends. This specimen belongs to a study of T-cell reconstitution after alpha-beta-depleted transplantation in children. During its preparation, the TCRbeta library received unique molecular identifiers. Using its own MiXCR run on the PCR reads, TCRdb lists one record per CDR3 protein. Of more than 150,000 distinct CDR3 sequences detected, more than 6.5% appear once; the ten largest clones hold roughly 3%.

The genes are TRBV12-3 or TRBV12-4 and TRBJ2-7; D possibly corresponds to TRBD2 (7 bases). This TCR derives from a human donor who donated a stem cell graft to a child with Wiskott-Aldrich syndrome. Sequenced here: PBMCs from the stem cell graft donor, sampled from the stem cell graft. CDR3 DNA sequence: TGTGCCAGCAACCCGGGGGCGGGAGCGACCTACGAGCAGTACTTC. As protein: CASNPGAGATYEQYF.